The 12 T cell receptor beta chains listed next were all sequenced from one sample in a study of T cells in localized non-small cell lung cancer. Produced via immunoSEQ multiplex PCR; TCRdb's table is partial and in-frame only. Seen here are over 950 clones, 27% observed once, and the top ten hold around 37%. The specimen comprised normal lung tissue next to the tumor, sampled before any cancer treatment. Receptors were obtained from a male donor aged 60 or older with stage II squamous cell lung carcinoma.

This clone has a handful of counts. The junction differs from germline at one of its ends, possibly a read error. V gene TRBV11-3 combines with J gene TRBJ2-7; perhaps TRBD1 as D (6 bases). Germline CDR1 SGHNT, CDR2 YENEEA. The CDR3 consists of 14 residues. The CDR3 sequence: CASSLDQGPYEQYF. DNA for the CDR3: TGTGCTAGCAGCTTAGACCAGGGGCCCTACGAGCAGTACTTC.

The gene calls are TRBV6-8 and TRBJ2-1; a possible D gene is TRBD2 (8 bases). CDR1 is MNHGY and CDR2 is SAAAGT in the germline V gene. Trimming removed 5 bases at V and 9 bases at J, with 20 bases between. This CDR3 region has 15 residues. Here the CDR3 reads CASSAEGAGGSEQFF. The CDR3 region has the DNA TGTGCCAGCAGTGCCGAGGGGGCGGGAGGCAGTGAGCAGTTCTTC.

The chain links TRBV6-8 to TRBJ1-4; no clear D gene. Germline CDR1 and CDR2: MNHGY and SAAAGT. V lost 11 bases and J 3 bases, leaving 16 bases between the germline ends. The CDR3 consists of 14 residues. The CDR3 reads CASKREPSNEKLFF. As DNA, the CDR3 is TGTGCCTCCAAGAGGGAACCCTCTAATGAAAAACTGTTTTTT.

This clone counts as medium-sized. The chain carries TRBV29-1 and TRBJ2-2, with unresolved D. This CDR3 spans 14 amino acids. Germline-derived CDR1 and CDR2 are SQVTM and ANQGSEA. V dropped 3 bases and J dropped 4 bases, with 12 bases sitting between them. The CDR3 DNA sequence: TGCAGCGTTGACCCCAACAGAGGCACCGGGGAGCTGTTTTTT. It translates to CSVDPNRGTGELFF.

This clone was found a few times. The chain couples TRBV30 to TRBJ1-1, with 7 positions matching TRBD1. Trimming removed 2 bases from V and 2 bases from J; junction bases left unmatched: 5. CDR1 GTSNPN and CDR2 SVGIG come from the germline V gene (reference sequence). This CDR3 region has 14 residues. The CDR3 reads CAWSLGQINTEAFF. The CDR3 DNA reads TGTGCCTGGAGTCTGGGACAGATTAACACTGAAGCTTTCTTT.

The rearrangement links TRBV11-3 to TRBJ1-2, with D uncertain. The V and J ends lost 3 bases and 3 bases respectively, with 11 bases between them. Germline V gene lookup returns CDR1 SGHNT and CDR2 YENEEA. The CDR3 covers 14 residues. The CDR3 is CASSLGSEDYGYTF. The CDR3 DNA is TGTGCCAGCAGCTTGGGTTCAGAGGACTATGGCTACACCTTC.

CDR3 coding DNA: TGCGCCAGCAGCTTGGTGGGCGCTAGCAATCAGCCCCAGCATTTT. It codes for CASSLVGASNQPQHF. This chain uses TRBV5-1 with TRBJ1-5; D gene uncertain. This CDR3 is built from 15 residues. In germline, CDR1 is SGHRS, CDR2 YFSETQ. The V end was cut by 0 bases, the J end by 0 bases, with 7 bases between.

The chain employs TRBV5-1 and TRBJ2-2; 13 bases fit TRBD2. Germline loops: CDR1 SGHRS, CDR2 YFSETQ. V shed 1 base, J shed 4 bases, and the junction held 1 base outside the gene matches. The length of the CDR3 is 16 residues. The CDR3 protein is CASSLTSGRATGELFF. DNA of the CDR3: TGCGCCAGCAGCTTGACTAGCGGGAGGGCCACCGGGGAGCTGTTTTTT.

This clone is deemed medium-sized (0.01 to 0.1%). This chain's CDR3 is CASSQTSSYNEQFF. DNA of the CDR3: TGTGCCAGCAGCCAGACGAGCTCCTACAATGAGCAGTTCTTC. This chain connects TRBV9 to TRBJ2-1; D uncertain. V shed 4 bases and J shed 0 bases, with 8 bases lying between them. The CDR3 runs to 14 residues. CDR1 is SGDLS and CDR2 is YYNGEE in the germline V gene.

This clone has more than one count but fewer than ten. The chain employs TRBV10-2 and TRBJ1-1; no reliable D call. Per germline, CDR1 WSHSY and CDR2 SAAADI. The CDR3 is 13 residues long. Trimming stripped 4 bases from V and 4 bases from J, with 10 bases between. The CDR3 DNA reads as TGCGCCAGCAGTGTGAAGACTACCACTGAAGCTTTCTTT. This codes for CASSVKTTTEAFF.

This clone was picked up a small number of times. Sequence at one end of the junction differs from germline and may be a read error. V usage is TRBV6-1 and J usage is TRBJ1-4, with a tentative D call TRBD1 (6 bases). The CDR3 consists of 15 residues. From germline, CDR1 is MNHNS and CDR2 SASEGT. As DNA, the CDR3 is TGTGCCATCAGTGAAGGGACGGCTAGGGGGGAAAAACTGTTTTTT. Translating it yields CAISEGTARGEKLFF.

By sample fraction, this clone is large. The chain is built from TRBV6-8 and TRBJ1-1, with TRBD1 as a possible D gene (5 bases). The CDR3 extends over 15 amino acids. Trimming pared 5 bases from V and 1 base from J, leaving 14 bases between. Germline loops: CDR1 MNHGY, CDR2 SAAAGT. The CDR3 DNA reads as TGTGCCAGCAGTGACAGCGGCCTTGGGAACACTGAAGCTTTCTTT. Protein: CASSDSGLGNTEAFF.